This entry lists 12 T cell receptor beta chains sequenced from one sample in a study of cytotoxic CD8 clonotypes in ibrutinib-treated CLL. Here immunoSEQ multiplex PCR was the method, and the copy in TCRdb shows in-frame clones only, minus some. The sample consists of around 140,000 clones, 70% to 80% of them appearing once. The sequencing here drew on PBMCs, taken after 24 months of ibrutinib treatment. The receptors originated from a human donor with chronic lymphocytic leukemia.

The chain is built from TRBV28 and TRBJ1-1; D possibly corresponds to TRBD1 (5 bases). The CDR3 covers 12 residues. Trimming pared 8 bases from V and 3 bases from J, leaving 10 bases between. CDR1 and CDR2 (germline): MDHEN, SYDVKM. CDR3 nucleotide sequence: TGTGCCAGCTGGCAGGGCCACACTGAAGCTTTCTTT. Its translation is CASWQGHTEAFF.

The V gene is TRBV7-8, the J gene TRBJ2-7; 10 bases fit TRBD2. This CDR3 region has 15 residues. With V trimmed by 0 bases and J by 9 bases, 8 bases remained unmatched. Per the germline V gene, CDR1 is SGHVS and CDR2 is FQNEAQ. The CDR3 reads CASSLATPGLALQYF. The CDR3, as DNA: TGTGCCAGCAGCTTAGCGACTCCGGGACTAGCGCTGCAGTACTTC. The full variable domain, in which reference TRBV7-8 and TRBJ2-7 provide the parts outside the CDR3, is GAGVSQSPRYKVAKRGQDVALRCDPISGHVSLFWYQQALGQGPEFLTYFQNEAQLDKSGLPSDRFFAERPEGSVSTLKIQRTQQEDSAVYLCASSLATPGLALQYFGPGTRLTVT.

The chain is built from TRBV5-1 and TRBJ1-6; 8 bases align to TRBD1. Germline loops: CDR1 SGHRS, CDR2 YFSETQ. The CDR3 totals 14 residues. V was pared by 0 bases and J by 10 bases, with 3 bases of the junction left unmatched. For the CDR3, the DNA is TGCGCCAGCAGCTTGGACAGGGGGGGATCACCCCTCCACTTT. Translated, it gives CASSLDRGGSPLHF. Full variable domain (rest looked up from reference TRBV5-1 and TRBJ1-6): KAGVTQTPRYLIKTRGQQVTLSCSPISGHRSVSWYQQTPGQGLQFLFEYFSETQRNKGNFPGRFSGRQFSNSRSEMNVSTLELGDSALYLCASSLDRGGSPLHFGNGTRLTVT.

The chain combines TRBV5-1 with TRBJ1-1, with D uncertain. CDR1 is SGHRS, CDR2 YFSETQ, per germline. Trimming took off 4 bases at V and 1 base at J, with 11 bases between the two ends. The CDR3 covers 14 residues. The CDR3 region is CASSLLSQNTEAFF. The CDR3 region has the DNA TGCGCCAGCAGCCTCCTGTCCCAGAACACTGAAGCTTTCTTT.

This clone is a singleton in its sample. This chain uses TRBV30 with TRBJ2-2, with unresolved D. V lost 0 bases to trimming and J lost 4 bases, with 6 bases between them. The CDR3 length is 13 residues. The germline gives CDR1 GTSNPN, CDR2 SVGIG (reference sequence). CDR3 in amino acids: CAWSVRSTGELFF. Written as DNA, the CDR3 is TGTGCCTGGAGTGTACGGTCCACCGGGGAGCTGTTTTTT. The full variable domain, with the rest looked up from reference TRBV30 and TRBJ2-2, is SQTIHQWPATLVQPVGSPLSLECTVEGTSNPNLYWYRQAAGRGLQLLFYSVGIGQISSEVPQNLSASRPQDRQFILSSKKLLLSDSGFYLCAWSVRSTGELFFGEGSRLTVL.

This clone was picked up a small number of times. The genes are TRBV5-1 and TRBJ1-1, with D perhaps matching TRBD1 (5 bases). The CDR3 consists of 14 residues. The V end lost 0 bases, the J end lost 5 bases, and 11 bases lay between the germline ends. Germline V lookup: CDR1 SGHRS, CDR2 YFSETQ. The CDR3 protein is CASSLAGEGTEAFF. The DNA for the CDR3 is TGCGCCAGCAGCTTGGCCGGGGAGGGGACTGAAGCTTTCTTT. Looking up the rest from reference TRBV5-1 and TRBJ1-1 gives the full variable domain: KAGVTQTPRYLIKTRGQQVTLSCSPISGHRSVSWYQQTPGQGLQFLFEYFSETQRNKGNFPGRFSGRQFSNSRSEMNVSTLELGDSALYLCASSLAGEGTEAFFGQGTRLTVV.

The rearrangement uses TRBV27 and TRBJ1-3; D is perhaps TRBD1 (6 bases). CDR1 and CDR2 (germline): MNHEY, SMNVEV (reference sequence). The CDR3 contains 14 residues. V lost 8 bases, J lost 3 bases, and 14 bases lay in between. The CDR3 DNA follows: TGTGCCAGCGTCAACCTCAGGGGTGGAAACACCATATATTTT. Amino acids: CASVNLRGGNTIYF.

This clone was seen only once. For the CDR3, the DNA is TGTGCCACCAGCAGAGACCTAAAGACAGGGGAAGTTTGGGGCTACACCTTC. Its translation: CATSRDLKTGEVWGYTF. V and J are TRBV15 and TRBJ1-2; 8 bases agree with TRBD1. The CDR3 contains 17 residues. CDR1 is LNHNV and CDR2 is YYDKDF in the germline V gene (reference sequence). Trimming cost V 0 bases and J 8 bases; bases outside gene matches: 14.

The chain couples TRBV5-5 to TRBJ2-3; D tentatively reads TRBD1 or TRBD2 (5 bases each). Trimming shortened V by 0 bases and J by 1 base, and 12 bases separated the two germline ends. The V gene's germline CDR1 is SGHKS and CDR2 YYEKEE (reference sequence). The CDR3 is made up of 16 amino acids. CDR3 sequence reads: CASSLGRLGGTDTQYF. CDR3 sequence (DNA): TGTGCCAGCAGCTTGGGGCGGTTGGGGGGCACAGATACGCAGTATTTT.

This chain connects TRBV6-6 to TRBJ2-2; D unclear. CDR3 length: 13 residues. The V gene lost 5 bases and the J gene lost 7 bases, with 11 bases spanning the gap. In germline, CDR1 is MNHNY, CDR2 SVGAGI (reference sequence). The CDR3 nucleotides are TGTGCCAGCAGTCCAGGCCTCTACGGGGAGCTGTTTTTT. Translating it yields CASSPGLYGELFF.

The chain couples TRBV5-4 to TRBJ2-7, with D possibly being TRBD1 (5 bases). Germline V gene lookup returns CDR1 SGHNT and CDR2 YYREEE (reference sequence). The CDR3 has 12 amino acids. Trimming took off 3 bases at V and 6 bases at J, with 10 bases between the two ends. CDR3 DNA sequence: TGTGCCAGCAGCTGGGGTGGGGCCGAGCAGTACTTC. It specifies CASSWGGAEQYF.

V usage is TRBV5-1 and J usage is TRBJ1-2, with 8 bases aligning to TRBD1. The germline V gene encodes CDR1 SGHRS and CDR2 YFSETQ. Losses at the gene ends were 4 bases for V and 3 bases for J; bases not matched to a gene: 5. The CDR3 consists of 14 residues. The CDR3 DNA reads TGCGCCAGCAGCCCGACAGGGGATGACTATGGCTACACCTTC. Translation gives CASSPTGDDYGYTF.